The 29 T cell receptor beta chains given below trace back to one sample, sequenced in a study of tumor-infiltrating lymphocytes in primary liver carcinoma. The source of the blood RNA was unsorted whole blood, and germline DNA was extracted as well. Using a constant-region primer together with ProtoScript II reverse transcriptase, TCR beta cDNA was made from about 500 ng of total RNA. A slightly modified ARM-PCR protocol with three nested multiplex PCR rounds produced these TCR beta libraries. TRBV1-TRBV30 forward primers paired with a C-beta reverse primer were used in the first two PCR rounds, which ran roughly 9 cycles each. MiXCR, applied by TCRdb to the multiplex PCR reads, yields one record per CDR3 protein. Of approximately 340,000 distinct CDR3 sequences listed, 65% are singletons. The material sequenced was peripheral blood. The receptors shown here come from a middle-aged man with primary liver carcinoma and hepatitis B virus infection.

V usage is TRBV7-3 and J usage is TRBJ2-2; D may be TRBD2 (6 bases). The CDR3 sequence is 14 residues long. From germline, CDR1 is SGHTA and CDR2 FQGTGA. Trimming removed 6 bases from V and 4 bases from J, with 12 bases in between. For the CDR3, the DNA is TGTGCCAGCAGATCTAGCGCTGGCACCGGGGAGCTGTTTTTT. Translation: CASRSSAGTGELFF.

This clonotype has a count of ten or more. V and J are TRBV12-3 or TRBV12-4 and TRBJ2-1, with D tentatively TRBD2 (5 bases). V shed 1 base and J shed 8 bases, with 6 bases lying between them. The CDR3 totals 12 residues. The CDR3, as DNA: TGTGCCAGCAGTTTAGTGGAGGATGAGCAGTTCTTC. Protein sequence: CASSLVEDEQFF.

CDR3 region: CASSHQGYNEQFF. CDR3 sequence (DNA): TGTGCCAGCAGTCATCAGGGATACAATGAGCAGTTCTTC. This chain links TRBV11-1 with TRBJ2-1; the D gene is possibly TRBD1 (5 bases). Germline CDR1 is SGHAT and CDR2 is FQDESV (reference sequence). The CDR3 extends over 13 amino acids. Trimming took 6 bases from V and 4 from J, leaving 10 bases between them.

The sample holds many counts of this clonotype. The chain carries TRBV29-1 and TRBJ2-7; 7 bases are shared with TRBD1. The CDR3 contains 13 residues. The germline V gene has CDR1 SQVTM and CDR2 ANQGSEA. After removal of 4 bases from V and 3 bases from J, the junction contained 6 bases not matched to a gene. The CDR3 sequence: CSVALAGGYEQYF. As DNA, the CDR3 is TGCAGCGTTGCCCTCGCAGGGGGCTACGAGCAGTACTTC.

This chain links TRBV11-2 with TRBJ2-7, with D possibly called TRBD1 or TRBD2 (5 bases each). The CDR3 is made up of 16 amino acids. V was trimmed by 8 bases and J by 6 bases, leaving 26 bases between them. Germline V gene data show CDR1 as SGHAT and CDR2 as FQNNGV. Written as DNA, the CDR3 is TGTGCCAGCGTCCCGTTGTCGGACACTAGTGAGGGCGAGCAGTACTTC. This encodes CASVPLSDTSEGEQYF.

About this clonotype itself: The CDR3 carries no conserved terminal phenylalanine or tryptophan, so it likely arises from a read error. The chain recombines TRBV4-1 with TRBJ2-3; 8 bases fit TRBD1. The trim removed 1 base at V and 0 bases at J, leaving 6 bases unmatched. This CDR3 is built from 17 residues. Germline loops: CDR1 MGHRA, CDR2 YSYEKL. In nucleotides, the CDR3 is TGCGCCAGCAGCCAAGGAGGGGGGACAGGTAGCACAGATACGCAGTATTCT. It translates to CASSQGGGTGSTDTQYS.

Regarding this clonotype: Likely a read error: the CDR3 ends without its conserved phenylalanine or tryptophan. This chain uses TRBV11-2 with TRBJ2-1; TRBD1 might be the D (5 bases). The V end was cut by 3 bases, the J end by 9 bases, with 9 bases between. This CDR3 spans 12 amino acids. The germline CDR1 and CDR2 sequences are SGHAT and FQNNGV. The CDR3 bases are TGTGCCAGCAGCTTGACAGACGCTGAGCAGTTCATC. As protein: CASSLTDAEQFI.

About this clonotype itself: This may be a read error, as it is one base from a much larger clone. Since no conserved phenylalanine or tryptophan closes the CDR3, a read error is the likely cause. J is TRBJ2-2 and V is TRBV6-6, with D maybe TRBD1 (6 bases). Germline loops: CDR1 MNHNY, CDR2 SVGAGI (reference sequence). The CDR3 extends over 14 amino acids. V was trimmed by 5 bases and J by 2 bases, leaving 9 bases between them. The chain's CDR3 is CASSTDRNTGELFY. The CDR3 DNA reads as TGTGCCAGCAGTACGGACAGAAACACCGGGGAGCTGTTTTAT.

This clonotype came up a few times. This rearrangement joins TRBV30 to TRBJ2-3; D is uncertain. V was pared by 2 bases and J by 6 bases, with 15 bases between. This CDR3 contains 14 residues. The germline V gene has CDR1 GTSNPN and CDR2 SVGIG (reference sequence). The DNA of the CDR3 is TGTGCCTGGAGTCAAACAATACCCTACGATACGCAGTATTTT. Translated: CAWSQTIPYDTQYF.

Of note for this clonotype: A much more abundant neighbour one base away suggests this may be a read error. J is TRBJ2-7 and V is TRBV4-1; 7 bases are a match to TRBD1. CDR1 and CDR2 from the germline V gene are MGHRA and YSYEKL. This CDR3 has 15 residues. CDR3 coding DNA: TGCGCCAACAGCCAAGATATGGGACAGTCCTACGAGCAGTACTTC. It encodes CANSQDMGQSYEQYF.

This chain joins TRBV5-4 and TRBJ1-1, with D perhaps TRBD1 (5 bases). The CDR3 extends over 16 amino acids. The germline CDR1 and CDR2 sequences are SGHNT and YYREEE (reference sequence). V was trimmed by 0 bases and J by 2 bases, leaving 14 bases between them. CDR3 nucleotides: TGTGCCAGCAGCTTGGAAGCGAGACAGCGAAACACTGAAGCTTTCTTT. Its protein product is CASSLEARQRNTEAFF.

As regards this clonotype: One end of the junction fails to match germline, which may point to a read error. V and J are TRBV11-2 and TRBJ1-5; D gene unclear. The CDR3 length is 14 residues. CDR1 is SGHAT and CDR2 is FQNNGV in the germline V gene. Here the CDR3 DNA reads TGTGCCGGCAGTTCCCGCACAACAGCCCAGCCCCAGCATTTT. Translating it yields CAGSSRTTAQPQHF.

Comment on this clonotype: Because it lacks the conserved phenylalanine or tryptophan at the end, this CDR3 is likely a read error. J is TRBJ1-2 and V is TRBV29-1, with D tentatively TRBD1 (5 bases). Germline-derived CDR1 and CDR2 are SQVTM and ANQGSEA. V lost 1 base and J 6 bases, leaving 12 bases between the germline ends. This CDR3 is 13 amino acids long. CDR3 in amino acids: CSVEGGPLHGYTL. CDR3 coding DNA: TGCAGCGTTGAAGGGGGCCCATTGCATGGCTACACCCTC.

CDR3 DNA: TGTGCCATCGCTAAAGACAGGGCCACAGATACGCAGTATTTT. It translates to CAIAKDRATDTQYF. The V call is TRBV11-2, the J call TRBJ2-3; 7 bases are a match to TRBD1. Germline V gene sequence: CDR1 SGHAT, CDR2 FQNNGV. The V and J ends lost 10 bases and 2 bases, in that order; junction bases with no gene match: 9. CDR3 length: 14 residues. Using reference TRBV11-2 and TRBJ2-3 for the parts outside the CDR3, the full variable domain is EAGVAQSPRYKIIEKRQSVAFWCNPISGHATLYWYQQILGQGPKLLIQFQNNGVVDDSQLPKDRFSAERLKGVDSTLKIQPAKLEDSAVYLCAIAKDRATDTQYFGPGTRLTVL.

Comment on this clonotype: At one end the junction does not follow the germline gene, possibly because of a read error. This chain joins TRBV11-1 and TRBJ1-6; 9 positions agree with TRBD1. The CDR3 has 15 residues. The germline gives CDR1 SGHAT, CDR2 FQDESV (reference sequence). DNA for the CDR3: TGTACCAGCAGCTTAATCGGGACAGGGAATTCACCCCACCACTTT. Residues: CTSSLIGTGNSPHHF.

A note on this clonotype: A single base separates this from a much larger clone, so it may be a read error. J is TRBJ2-1 and V is TRBV6-5, with 14 bases identical to TRBD2. CDR1 is MNHEY and CDR2 is SVGAGI in the germline V gene. The V segment lost 7 bases and the J segment 7 bases; nucleotides outside the gene matches: 18. The CDR3 totals 19 residues. The CDR3 region is CASNSTGTSGRRRTNEQFF. Here the CDR3 DNA reads TGTGCCAGCAACTCAACCGGGACTAGCGGGAGACGGCGCACGAATGAGCAGTTCTTC.

V gene TRBV30 combines with J gene TRBJ2-7, with D uncertain. This CDR3 is 14 amino acids long. CDR1 is GTSNPN and CDR2 is SVGIG in the germline V gene (reference sequence). V was pared by 1 base and J by 0 bases, with 10 bases between. The CDR3 spells CAWSGAEFSYEQYF. Here the CDR3 DNA reads TGTGCCTGGAGTGGGGCCGAGTTCTCCTACGAGCAGTACTTC.

This sequence joins TRBV7-2 and TRBJ2-4; D remains unclear. Germline values: CDR1 SGHTA, CDR2 FQGNSA. V gave up 0 bases and J gave up 6 bases, with 9 bases separating them. The CDR3 totals 14 residues. The CDR3 DNA reads as TGTGCCAGCAGCTTAGCAGTGGCTCTAAACATTCAGTACTTC. Translated, it gives CASSLAVALNIQYF.

Of note for this clonotype: Here the CDR3 omits its conserved ending phenylalanine or tryptophan, so a read error is the likely source. The chain recombines TRBV13 with TRBJ2-4, with 10 bases lining up with TRBD2. CDR3 length: 17 amino acids. Germline CDR1 reads PRHDT; CDR2 reads FYEKMQ (reference sequence). This CDR3 reads CGSTVGTSDVDKNIQYL. The CDR3, as DNA: TGTGGCAGCACCGTCGGGACTAGCGACGTGGACAAAAACATTCAGTACTTA.

Worth noting for this clonotype: Relative to the germline gene, one junction end is altered; a read error may explain this. The rearrangement links TRBV11-2 to TRBJ2-1, with D perhaps matching TRBD1 (6 bases). The germline CDR1 and CDR2 sequences are SGHAT and FQNNGV. The CDR3 covers 11 residues. This CDR3 reads CVSSIGGEQFF. In DNA, the CDR3 is TGTGTCAGCAGCATAGGGGGAGAGCAGTTCTTC.

Note on this clonotype: Relative to the germline gene, one junction end is altered; a read error may explain this. This chain links TRBV11-1 with TRBJ2-7; 9 bases align to TRBD1. CDR3 size: 16 residues. Germline V gene sequence: CDR1 SGHAT, CDR2 FQDESV (reference sequence). The CDR3 DNA follows: TGTGTCAGCAGTCGCACGGCCGGACAGGGGACCTGCGAGCAGTACTTC. The encoded protein is CVSSRTAGQGTCEQYF.

The V gene is TRBV11-1, the J gene TRBJ1-1; perhaps TRBD1 as D (5 bases). The V gene's germline CDR1 is SGHAT and CDR2 FQDESV (reference sequence). V was clipped by 6 bases and J by 1 base, with 12 bases between them. The CDR3 contains 14 residues. The CDR3 loop reads CASSFGGANTEAFF. For the CDR3, the DNA is TGTGCCAGCAGTTTCGGGGGAGCGAACACTGAAGCTTTCTTT.

Turning to this clonotype: A read error may explain this, as a much larger clone is one base away. The chain links TRBV10-3 to TRBJ2-1; 8 bases are a match to TRBD2. The J segment lost 8 bases and the V segment lost 11 bases, leaving 11 bases of the junction unmatched. Germline lookup yields CDR1 ENHRY and CDR2 SYGVKD. This CDR3 is 13 amino acids long. CDR3 region: CAVTSGLIDEQFF. CDR3 DNA sequence: TGTGCCGTTACTAGCGGCCTCATCGATGAGCAGTTCTTC.

This clonotype was picked up many times. J is TRBJ2-7 and V is TRBV11-2; TRBD1 is a possible D gene (6 bases). Deletions cut 3 bases from V and 8 bases from J, with 11 bases between. Germline V lookup: CDR1 SGHAT, CDR2 FQNNGV. The CDR3 extends over 12 amino acids. CDR3 sequence (DNA): TGTGCCAGCAGCTTTACACAGGGCCAGCAGTACTTC. Residues: CASSFTQGQQYF.

This sequence joins TRBV6-6 and TRBJ2-7; D possibly corresponds to TRBD1 (6 bases). This CDR3 has 15 amino acids. Germline loops: CDR1 MNHNY, CDR2 SVGAGI (reference sequence). V gave up 6 bases and J gave up 3 bases, with 18 bases separating them. The CDR3 region has the DNA TGTGCCAGCAGCCAGCCCAGTCAGGGGCACTACGAGCAGTACTTC. Its protein product is CASSQPSQGHYEQYF.

In the case of this clonotype: Germline and junction disagree at one end, which may indicate a read error. The rearrangement uses TRBV11-2 and TRBJ2-1; D possibly corresponds to TRBD1 (6 bases). This CDR3 region has 12 residues. CDR1 SGHAT and CDR2 FQNNGV come from the germline V gene. This chain's CDR3 is CAGSLTGPEQFF. The CDR3 nucleotides read TGTGCCGGCAGCTTGACAGGCCCTGAGCAGTTCTTC.

Regarding this clonotype: The CDR3 ends on some other residue instead of the conserved phenylalanine or tryptophan, so this is likely a read error. The V call is TRBV23-1, the J call TRBJ1-5; a weak D match, TRBD1 (6 bases). TRBV23-1 is marked as an open reading frame, function uncertain. Trimming cost V 9 bases and J 2 bases, with 17 bases left between them. The CDR3 totals 15 residues. DNA of the CDR3: TGCGCCAGACCGGGGTGGGGGCGCGGCAATCAGCCCCAGCATCTT. Translated, it gives CARPGWGRGNQPQHL.

The V call is TRBV5-4, the J call TRBJ1-6, with a possible D match to TRBD1 (5 bases). Trimming left V 3 bases short and J 12 bases short, with 22 bases between. Per the germline V gene, CDR1 is SGHNT and CDR2 is YYREEE (reference sequence). The CDR3 loop spans 16 amino acids. This CDR3 is CASSSGGEKGYLPLHF. The DNA of the CDR3 is TGTGCCAGCAGCTCGGGGGGGGAAAAAGGGTATTTACCCCTCCACTTT.

Details on this clonotype: A junction boundary mismatches the germline segment, possibly from a read error. The chain combines TRBV12-3 or TRBV12-4 with TRBJ2-7; 9 bases are a match to TRBD1. The CDR3 has 16 amino acids. The CDR3 protein is CASRGINRDRDHEQYF. The CDR3 region has the DNA TGTGCCAGCAGAGGCATTAACCGGGACAGGGACCACGAACAGTACTTC.